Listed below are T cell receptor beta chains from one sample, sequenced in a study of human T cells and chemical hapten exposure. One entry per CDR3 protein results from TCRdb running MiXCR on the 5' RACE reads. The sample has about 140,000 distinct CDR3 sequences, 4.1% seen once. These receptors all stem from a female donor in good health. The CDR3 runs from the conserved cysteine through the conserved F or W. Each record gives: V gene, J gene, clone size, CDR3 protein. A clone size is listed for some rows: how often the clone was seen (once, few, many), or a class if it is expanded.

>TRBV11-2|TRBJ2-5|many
CASSPRDNQETQYF
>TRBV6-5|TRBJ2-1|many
CASSQQRGGLYNEQFF
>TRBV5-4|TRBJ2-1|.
CASSLVSGSYNEQFF
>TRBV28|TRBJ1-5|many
CASRHWDGRSRNQPQHF
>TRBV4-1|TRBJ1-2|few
CASSQDPSGIHGYTF
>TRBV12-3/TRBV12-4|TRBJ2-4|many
CASSPDSLAKNIQYF
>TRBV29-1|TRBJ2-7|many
CSVAIQFGTLSGEQYF
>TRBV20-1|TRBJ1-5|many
CSARRRGADQPQHF
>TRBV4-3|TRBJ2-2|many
CASSQSGTQNTGELFF
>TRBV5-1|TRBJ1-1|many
CASSLNPPGLNTEAFF
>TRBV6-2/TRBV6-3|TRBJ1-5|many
CASSYRNTGLTYSNQPQHF
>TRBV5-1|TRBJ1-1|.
CASSLGTPGQGANEAFF
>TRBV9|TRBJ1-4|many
CASSGGTGPEKLFF
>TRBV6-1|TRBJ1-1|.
CASKPEQGCSTEAFF
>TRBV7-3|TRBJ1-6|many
CASSSEGGPNSPLHF
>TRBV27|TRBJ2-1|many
CASSLRGGQAIAYNEQFF
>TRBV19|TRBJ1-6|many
CASSIKPSSPLHF
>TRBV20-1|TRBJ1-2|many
CSARDDGGTLANYGYTF
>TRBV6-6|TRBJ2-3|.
CASTYTDTQYF
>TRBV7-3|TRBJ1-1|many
CASSLGVKNTEAFF
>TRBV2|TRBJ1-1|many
CASSERRTTEAFF
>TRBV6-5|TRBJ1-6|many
CASSFTPGPYGGTGSPLHF
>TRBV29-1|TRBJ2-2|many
CSVEFGTGELFF
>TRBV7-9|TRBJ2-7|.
CASSPGTGFEQYF
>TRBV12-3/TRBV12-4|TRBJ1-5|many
CASRTGQRGNQPQHF
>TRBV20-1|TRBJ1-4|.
CSAAGTINEKLFF
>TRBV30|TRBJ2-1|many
CAWSVRGIRSYNEQFF
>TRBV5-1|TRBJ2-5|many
CASSNYGTAQETQYF
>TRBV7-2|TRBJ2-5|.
CASSLGAGNGVETQYF
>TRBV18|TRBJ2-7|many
CASSPGGSGVYEQYF
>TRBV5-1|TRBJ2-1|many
CASSLRDYTGKFF
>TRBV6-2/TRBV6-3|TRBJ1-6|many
CATEVSLSYNSPLHF
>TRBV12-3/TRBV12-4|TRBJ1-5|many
CASSGDGGGQPQHF
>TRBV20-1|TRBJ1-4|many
CSATGGPTNEKLFF
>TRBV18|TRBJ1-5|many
CASSPGANQPQHF
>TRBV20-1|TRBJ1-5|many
CSAYGSNQPQHF
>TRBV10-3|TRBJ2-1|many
CAISESSGGIYNEQFF
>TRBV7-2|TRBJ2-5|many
CASSGGRLVKETQYF
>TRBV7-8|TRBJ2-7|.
CASSSLGVYEQYF
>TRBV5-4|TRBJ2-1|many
CASSSGLAGNSDEQFF
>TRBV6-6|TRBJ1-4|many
CASSYSSPGATNEKLFF
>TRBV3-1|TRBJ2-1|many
CASSPAGGGYNEQFF
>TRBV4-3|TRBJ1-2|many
CASSQDGFWANYGYTF